This T cell receptor beta chain was observed in a study of blood T cell repertoires in COVID-19. Germline CDR1 is MGHRA and CDR2 is YSYEKL. The CDR3 is 19 amino acids. V gave up 1 base and J gave up 2 bases, with 23 bases separating them. The data were produced by immunoSEQ multiplex PCR, yet TCRdb's version contains in-frame clones alone and is incomplete. The data show 60,000 to 75,000 clones, with around 88% seen just once and around 20% held by the top ten. The receptor was derived from a woman older than 75 with acute or convalescent COVID-19. V usage is TRBV4-1 and J usage is TRBJ1-2; the D gene is possibly TRBD1 (5 bases). The sequenced sample was peripheral blood. This CDR3 is CASSQGDFRAVGLNYGYTF. For the CDR3, the DNA is TGCGCCAGCAGCCAAGGGGACTTCCGGGCGGTGGGATTAAACTATGGCTACACCTTC.